These 13 T cell receptor beta chains originate from one sample sequenced in a study of early T cells in non-severe SARS-CoV-2 infection. TCRdb re-called the 5' RACE reads with MiXCR, one entry per CDR3 protein. In the table there are tens of thousands of distinct CDR3 sequences, roughly a tenth of which are singletons. The sample comprised whole blood. These receptors all stem from an adult who was a healthcare worker with PCR-confirmed SARS-CoV-2 infection or an uninfected control (not recorded which).

Many counts were recorded for this clonotype. This chain uses TRBV20-1 with TRBJ2-1; D perhaps matches TRBD2 (6 bases). V shed 6 bases and J shed 0 bases, with 12 bases lying between them. The V gene's germline CDR1 is DFQATT and CDR2 SNEGSKA (reference sequence). This CDR3 has 14 residues. The CDR3 loop is CSARDSSSYNEQFF. As DNA, the CDR3 is TGCAGTGCCAGGGACTCTAGCTCCTACAATGAGCAGTTCTTC.

V is TRBV6-2 or TRBV6-3 and J is TRBJ2-2; D is unresolved. V was trimmed by 6 bases and J by 1 base, leaving 3 bases between them. The CDR3 has 12 residues. Germline V gene lookup returns CDR1 MNHEY and CDR2 SVGEGT. The CDR3 sequence is CASRGNTGELFF. In DNA, the CDR3 is TGTGCCAGCAGGGGGAACACCGGGGAGCTGTTTTTT.

This clonotype was counted many times. The chain recombines TRBV6-5 with TRBJ1-1; D is uncertain. The CDR3 contains 14 residues. CDR1 MNHEY and CDR2 SVGAGI come from the germline V gene. The germline V and J ends were trimmed by 2 bases and 0 bases, with 7 bases remaining between them. The CDR3 DNA sequence: TGTGCCAGCAGTTACACTGGGGTGAACACTGAAGCTTTCTTT. This gives the protein CASSYTGVNTEAFF.

The chain couples TRBV25-1 to TRBJ1-3; D is undetermined. The germline V gene has CDR1 MGHDK and CDR2 SYGVNS. This CDR3 region has 16 residues. Between the trimmed V and J ends, which lost 4 bases and 1 base, there was a span of 14 bases. CDR3 sequence (DNA): TGTGCCAGCAGTGGAATAGGGTCGGGATCTGGAAACACCATATATTTT. The encoded protein is CASSGIGSGSGNTIYF.

This clonotype was seen a few times. The chain carries TRBV3-1 and TRBJ1-2; maybe TRBD1 (6 bases). V was cut by 4 bases and J by 4 bases, with 13 bases left in between. CDR1 and CDR2 from the germline V gene are LGHDT and YNNKEL (reference sequence). The CDR3 is 14 amino acids. CDR3 region: CASSLTDRSYGYTF. Written as DNA, the CDR3 is TGTGCCAGCAGCCTAACCGACAGGAGCTATGGCTACACCTTC.

The chain links TRBV6-5 to TRBJ1-5, with D possibly TRBD1 on 5 matching bases. In germline, CDR1 is MNHEY, CDR2 SVGAGI. V lost 6 bases, J lost 0 bases, and 12 bases lay in between. The CDR3 contains 15 residues. The CDR3 DNA reads as TGTGCCAGCAGCAGACAGTTCAATAGCAATCAGCCCCAGCATTTT. This codes for CASSRQFNSNQPQHF.

This clonotype was counted at least ten times. The rearrangement joins TRBV2 to TRBJ2-7; the match to TRBD1 covers 7 bases. Losses at the gene ends were 5 bases for V and 2 bases for J; bases not matched to a gene: 3. The CDR3 sequence is 13 residues long. Germline-derived CDR1 and CDR2 are SNHLY and FYNNEI. The CDR3 sequence: CASSQGTAYEQYF. In DNA form, the CDR3 reads TGTGCCAGCAGTCAGGGGACAGCCTACGAGCAGTACTTC.

This clonotype appeared many times. V usage is TRBV5-1 and J usage is TRBJ2-1, with TRBD2 matching over 7 bases. This CDR3 has 17 amino acids. The germline CDR1 and CDR2 sequences are SGHRS and YFSETQ. The V gene end was trimmed by 7 bases and the J gene end by 8 bases; junction bases not matched to a gene: 21. The chain's CDR3 is CASPFPLRAGVLDEQFF. CDR3 bases: TGCGCCAGCCCCTTTCCCTTAAGGGCGGGAGTTCTAGATGAGCAGTTCTTC.

This chain links TRBV9 with TRBJ2-7; D unclear. The germline V gene has CDR1 SGDLS and CDR2 YYNGEE. The ends were cut back, 0 bases at V and 1 base at J, with 8 bases in the middle. The CDR3 contains 14 residues. The CDR3 bases are TGTGCCAGCAGCGTAGCTTTAGGGTCCTACGAGCAGTACTTC. It codes for CASSVALGSYEQYF.

This rearrangement joins TRBV6-2 or TRBV6-3 to TRBJ2-7; 9 bases line up with TRBD1. V trimming: 8 bases; J trimming: 5 bases; junction bases outside the gene matches: 13. CDR3 length: 15 residues. From germline, CDR1 is MNHEY and CDR2 SVGEGT. CDR3 sequence (DNA): TGTGCCAGCCTACTAGCCGACAGGGGGAACCACGAGCAGTACTTC. It translates to CASLLADRGNHEQYF.

J is TRBJ1-5 and V is TRBV9; D unclear. Germline CDR1 reads SGDLS; CDR2 reads YYNGEE. Trimming shortened V by 4 bases and J by 7 bases, and 18 bases separated the two germline ends. CDR3 length: 15 residues. The CDR3 nucleotides are TGTGCCAGCAGCCCCGGTTTTCGGGCAGGACAGCCCCAGCATTTT. As protein: CASSPGFRAGQPQHF.

Many counts were recorded for this clonotype. This chain joins TRBV27 and TRBJ1-2, with 9 bases lining up with TRBD1. The germline gives CDR1 MNHEY, CDR2 SMNVEV (reference sequence). With 3 bases clipped from V and 6 bases from J, the junction kept 5 bases outside the gene matches. The CDR3 has 14 residues. CDR3 sequence: CASSFTGGGDGYTF. In DNA, the CDR3 is TGTGCCAGCAGTTTCACAGGGGGCGGGGATGGCTACACCTTC.

The chain has TRBV19 and TRBJ1-4; D ambiguous. There are 15 residues in the CDR3. Trimming stripped 5 bases from V and 0 bases from J, with 10 bases between. Germline V gene sequence: CDR1 LNHDA, CDR2 SQIVND (reference sequence). Here the CDR3 reads CASSPDLATNEKLFF. DNA for the CDR3: TGTGCCAGTAGTCCGGACCTTGCAACTAATGAAAAACTGTTTTTT.